A single sample is the source of the 27 T cell receptor beta chains below, sequenced in a study of blood T cell repertoires in COVID-19. Sequencing used immunoSEQ multiplex PCR; TCRdb keeps in-frame clones, though not all of them. Seen here are under 400,000 clones, about 90% observed once, and the top ten hold 1%. Sequenced sample: PBMCs or T cells enriched from blood (not recorded which). Every receptor here comes from a woman aged 25 to 39 who had been exposed to COVID-19.

This chain links TRBV3-1 (or the pseudogene TRBV3-2) with TRBJ2-5, with a weak D call TRBD2 (6 bases). This CDR3 comprises 13 residues. In germline, CDR1 is LGHDT, CDR2 YNNKEL (reference sequence). V gave up 3 bases and J gave up 4 bases, with 9 bases separating them. CDR3 protein: CASSQDGGETQYF. In DNA form, the CDR3 reads TGTGCCAGCAGCCAGGACGGGGGAGAGACCCAGTACTTC.

The chain uses TRBV28 and TRBJ2-2; maybe TRBD1 (5 bases). V was trimmed by 7 bases and J by 5 bases, leaving 11 bases between them. Germline CDR1 is MDHEN and CDR2 is SYDVKM. The CDR3 consists of 13 residues. CDR3 residues: CASNVRATGELFF. The CDR3 bases are TGTGCCAGCAATGTCAGGGCTACCGGGGAGCTGTTTTTT.

This clone was recorded a few times. The CDR3 DNA reads as TGTGCCAGCAGTTTAATGCGTACTGAAGCTTTCTTT. Encoded protein: CASSLMRTEAFF. The chain is built from TRBV28 and TRBJ1-1; D is unclear. The CDR3 extends over 12 amino acids. The V end lost 2 bases, the J end lost 5 bases, and 6 bases lay between the germline ends. From germline, CDR1 is MDHEN and CDR2 SYDVKM.

The genes are TRBV24-1 and TRBJ2-5, with TRBD2 matching over 9 bases. Per germline, CDR1 KGHDR and CDR2 SFDVKD. The trim removed 4 bases at V and 4 bases at J, leaving 15 bases unmatched. CDR3 length equals 18 residues. CDR3 loop: CATSDRPRGGRAVETQYF. The CDR3 DNA follows: TGTGCCACCAGTGACCGGCCCAGGGGCGGGAGGGCCGTAGAGACCCAGTACTTC.

This clone came up once. V gene TRBV5-6 combines with J gene TRBJ1-2; tentative D call: TRBD1 (5 bases). V gave up 2 bases and J gave up 5 bases, with 13 bases separating them. There are 14 residues in the CDR3. CDR1 SGHDT and CDR2 YYEEEE come from the germline V gene. In DNA, the CDR3 is TGTGCCAGCAGCTTCGGAGGGGAGGGTTATGGCTACACCTTC. Encoded protein: CASSFGGEGYGYTF.

V is TRBV28 and J is TRBJ2-7; a possible D gene is TRBD1 (7 bases). The CDR3 spans 13 residues. Trimming took off 1 base at V and 7 bases at J, with 11 bases between the two ends. Germline V gene sequence: CDR1 MDHEN, CDR2 SYDVKM. The CDR3 DNA follows: TGTGCCAGCAGTTTATTCCAGGGGGGAGAGCAGTACTTC. The encoded protein is CASSLFQGGEQYF.

This rearrangement joins TRBV25-1 to TRBJ1-2, with D hard to call. Germline CDR1 and CDR2: MGHDK and SYGVNS. The CDR3 has 11 amino acids. V was shortened by 4 bases and J by 8 bases, with 8 bases between the two germline ends. The CDR3 nucleotides are TGTGCCAGCAGTGGCGTTGCAGGCTACACCTTC. As protein: CASSGVAGYTF.

This clone was recorded only once. The chain employs TRBV28 and TRBJ1-3; D is perhaps TRBD1 (5 bases). V dropped 7 bases and J dropped 0 bases, with 13 bases sitting between them. This CDR3 has 15 residues. Germline CDR1 MDHEN, CDR2 SYDVKM. In DNA form, the CDR3 reads TGTGCCAGCACCAGACAGTCGGCCTCTGGAAACACCATATATTTT. Its protein product is CASTRQSASGNTIYF.

The chain has TRBV6-5 and TRBJ1-6; perhaps TRBD1 as D (6 bases). The germline V gene has CDR1 MNHEY and CDR2 SVGAGI. V gave up 4 bases and J gave up 8 bases, with 15 bases separating them. The CDR3 totals 15 residues. The CDR3 coding sequence is TGTGCCAGCAGTTTCAGGGGTTTCCCCCATTCACCCCTCCACTTT. It is translated as CASSFRGFPHSPLHF.

V and J are TRBV7-9 and TRBJ2-7; TRBD1 matches at 8 bases. From germline, CDR1 is SEHNR and CDR2 FQNEAQ (reference sequence). This CDR3 has 14 amino acids. J was trimmed by 2 bases and V by 2 bases; bases with no gene match: 2. The CDR3 region has the DNA TGTGCCAGCAGCTTAAGACAGGGGCCCTACGAGCAGTACTTC. Its protein product is CASSLRQGPYEQYF.

The genes are TRBV2 and TRBJ2-5, with D perhaps matching TRBD1 (6 bases). With 1 base removed from V and 4 bases from J, the gap between germline ends came to 13 bases. The CDR3 runs to 15 residues. Germline CDR1 and CDR2: SNHLY and FYNNEI. The CDR3 loop is CASSEELGAGETQYF. The DNA for the CDR3 is TGTGCCAGCAGTGAAGAATTGGGGGCGGGAGAGACCCAGTACTTC.

The table lists this clone with a count of one. The genes are TRBV11-3 and TRBJ2-7; 8 nucleotides align to TRBD2. The CDR3 runs 15 residues. V shed 5 bases and J 0 bases; nucleotides not matched to a gene: 6. Germline-derived CDR1 and CDR2 are SGHNT and YENEEA. The CDR3 protein is CASSGLAVSSYEQYF. The CDR3 DNA reads as TGTGCCAGCAGCGGACTAGCCGTGAGCTCCTACGAGCAGTACTTC. Drawing the rest from reference TRBV11-3 and TRBJ2-7, the complete variable domain is EAGVVQSPRYKIIEKKQPVAFWCNPISGHNTLYWYLQNLGQGPELLIRYENEEAVDDSQLPKDRFSAERLKGVDSTLKIQPAELGDSAVYLCASSGLAVSSYEQYFGPGTRLTVT.

The V gene is TRBV7-9, the J gene TRBJ2-7; TRBD2 agrees at 12 bases. The V and J ends lost 1 base and 5 bases, in that order; junction bases with no gene match: 0. This CDR3 has 14 amino acids. Germline assignment: CDR1 SEHNR and CDR2 FQNEAQ (reference sequence). CDR3 bases: TGTGCCAGCAGCTTAGGACTAGCGGGAGACGAGCAGTACTTC. It specifies CASSLGLAGDEQYF.

The chain carries TRBV27 and TRBJ1-6, with 8 bases lining up with TRBD1. Germline lookup yields CDR1 MNHEY and CDR2 SMNVEV (reference sequence). This CDR3 has 17 residues. V lost 5 bases, J lost 7 bases, and 13 bases stayed unmatched. For the CDR3, the DNA is TGTGCCAGCAGTCGGAGGACCGGGGACAGGACGAATTCACCCCTCCACTTT. Translated: CASSRRTGDRTNSPLHF.

The V call is TRBV5-1, the J call TRBJ1-4, with 10 nucleotides matching TRBD1. The J segment lost 3 bases and the V segment lost 4 bases, leaving 9 bases of the junction unmatched. The CDR3 extends over 17 amino acids. Germline V CDR1 and CDR2: SGHRS, YFSETQ. DNA of the CDR3: TGCGCCAGCAGCCCTACGACAGGGGGCCTACCTAATGAAAAACTGTTTTTT. Its translation: CASSPTTGGLPNEKLFF.

The chain is built from TRBV19 and TRBJ1-6, with D hard to call. Germline V CDR1 and CDR2: LNHDA, SQIVND (reference sequence). The length of the CDR3 is 13 residues. V was clipped by 2 bases and J by 7 bases, with 6 bases between them. The CDR3 protein is CASSIYSNSPLHF. In DNA, the CDR3 is TGTGCCAGTAGTATATACAGCAATTCACCCCTCCACTTT.

The chain carries TRBV5-4 and TRBJ2-1; 7 bases map to TRBD2. The germline CDR1 and CDR2 sequences are SGHNT and YYREEE (reference sequence). The CDR3 extends over 16 amino acids. Germline trimming cut 0 bases from V and 0 bases from J; bases unmatched to any gene: 3. The CDR3 spells CASSLGSSGSYNEQFF. CDR3 nucleotides: TGTGCCAGCAGCTTGGGATCTAGCGGCTCCTACAATGAGCAGTTCTTC.

This chain uses TRBV4-2 with TRBJ2-3; D is perhaps TRBD2 (6 bases). The V end was cut by 0 bases, the J end by 6 bases, with 10 bases between. CDR1 and CDR2 (germline): LGHNA, YNFKEQ. The CDR3 extends over 14 amino acids. As DNA, the CDR3 is TGTGCCAGCAGCCAAGAGGTAGCGGATGATACGCAGTATTTT. Translated: CASSQEVADDTQYF.

The chain joins TRBV12-3 or TRBV12-4 to TRBJ1-5, with 9 positions matching TRBD1. V was clipped by 10 bases and J by 5 bases; unmatched bases: 6. CDR3 length: 13 residues. Here the CDR3 reads CATQQGADQPQHF. The DNA of the CDR3 is TGTGCCACCCAACAGGGGGCGGATCAGCCCCAGCATTTT.

This chain joins TRBV28 and TRBJ2-6; D gene ambiguous. The germline CDR1 and CDR2 sequences are MDHEN and SYDVKM. This CDR3 has 15 amino acids. The germline V and J ends were trimmed by 6 bases and 0 bases, with 9 bases remaining between them. The CDR3 region is CASRRVSSGANVLTF. The CDR3 DNA reads TGTGCCAGCAGACGAGTGAGCTCTGGGGCCAACGTCCTGACTTTC.

The chain employs TRBV28 and TRBJ1-4, with D hard to call. Per germline, CDR1 MDHEN and CDR2 SYDVKM. CDR3 length: 11 residues. V lost 6 bases and J 6 bases, leaving 5 bases between the germline ends. The CDR3 bases are TGTGCCAGCAGCGTGTATGAAAAACTGTTTTTT. Translation: CASSVYEKLFF.

The chain links TRBV29-1 to TRBJ1-5; TRBD1 aligns across 7 bases. V lost 5 bases to trimming and J lost 2 bases; unmatched junction nucleotides: 3. The CDR3 totals 13 residues. CDR1 SQVTM and CDR2 ANQGSEA come from the germline V gene. CDR3 loop: CSVLDRGNQPQHF. As DNA, the CDR3 is TGCAGCGTTCTAGACAGGGGCAATCAGCCCCAGCATTTT.

This clone was observed a few times. The rearrangement links TRBV28 to TRBJ1-3, with TRBD1 identical over 9 bases. Germline V gene lookup returns CDR1 MDHEN and CDR2 SYDVKM. The V gene end was trimmed by 6 bases and the J gene end by 3 bases; junction bases not matched to a gene: 6. There are 15 residues in the CDR3. The CDR3 sequence is CASSRTGGGGNTIYF. The CDR3, as DNA: TGTGCCAGCAGCCGCACAGGGGGCGGTGGAAACACCATATATTTT.

The chain employs TRBV10-3 and TRBJ2-7; 12 positions match TRBD1. Germline trimming cut 11 bases from V and 4 bases from J; bases unmatched to any gene: 9. The CDR3 has 14 residues. Per germline, CDR1 ENHRY and CDR2 SYGVKD. The CDR3 spells CASHPGQGAYEQYF. The DNA for the CDR3 is TGTGCCTCACACCCGGGACAGGGGGCGTACGAGCAGTACTTC.

The CDR3 sequence: CASGFARTGDLNTGELFF. The CDR3 DNA reads as TGTGCTAGTGGTTTTGCCAGGACAGGGGATTTGAACACCGGGGAGCTGTTTTTT. The chain links TRBV12-5 to TRBJ2-2; 9 bases are a match to TRBD1. This CDR3 region has 18 residues. V lost 3 bases and J lost 1; bases outside the gene matches: 9. Germline loops: CDR1 LGHNT, CDR2 FRNRAP.

The chain carries TRBV5-7 and TRBJ2-2, with 11 nucleotides matching TRBD2. TRBV5-7 is an ORF, with its function uncertain. CDR3 length: 16 residues. The J segment lost 5 bases and the V segment lost 3 bases, leaving 6 bases of the junction unmatched. CDR3 nucleotides: TGTGCCAGCAGCTATAGCGGGAGGGCCGGTACCGGGGAGCTGTTTTTT. Amino acids: CASSYSGRAGTGELFF.

J is TRBJ1-1 and V is TRBV5-1; no clear D. Trimming pared 0 bases from V and 1 base from J, leaving 7 bases between. In germline, CDR1 is SGHRS, CDR2 YFSETQ. The CDR3 consists of 14 residues. The CDR3 sequence: CASSLVAPNTEAFF. The CDR3 DNA sequence: TGCGCCAGCAGCTTGGTAGCACCGAACACTGAAGCTTTCTTT.